This T cell receptor (beta chain) was found in a study of blood T cell repertoires in COVID-19. Study-level background: Acute and convalescent COVID-19 specimens originated in the United States, Italy and Spain. Nucleic acid was either cDNA or gDNA, and it came from T cells, B-cell-depleted T cells, or PBMCs.

Looked up from germline, CDR1 is LNHDA and CDR2 is SQIVND (reference sequence). The ends lost 7 bases at V and 7 bases at J; junction bases unmatched: 11. The CDR3 is 16 residues long. This clone was seen once. Per the original data handling: From reference gene primer amplification, estimates of nucleated cell counts were derived. Produced via immunoSEQ multiplex PCR; TCRdb's table is partial and in-frame only. D and trimming were read from the DNA, whereas the V and J calls and clone size are those reported in that table. The sample has 100,000 to 120,000 clones; 70% to 90% are singletons. The origin of this receptor is a human donor in a cohort sampled during active COVID-19. Sequences were obtained from peripheral blood. The V call is TRBV19, the J call TRBJ2-2, with 11 nucleotides matching TRBD2. The CDR3 reads CASTAFPSGGFGELFF. The CDR3, as DNA: TGTGCCAGTACGGCCTTCCCTAGCGGGGGGTTCGGGGAGCTGTTTTTT.